The rows below give T cell receptor beta chains drawn from one sample of a study of identifying expanded T cells in peripheral blood. Assay used: immunoSEQ multiplex PCR; TCRdb lists only in-frame clones, some missing. The data contain tens of thousands of clones, 84% of them singletons. The sample taken for sequencing was blood. Receptors originate from a person aged 18 to 70 in good health. CDR3s include the opening cysteine and the closing phenylalanine or tryptophan. A D gene is named only where the DNA matches it firmly. Only some rows state a clone size, as once, few, many or a class for expanded clones.

D gene: -
clone size: once
J gene: TRBJ2-5
V gene: TRBV4-3
CDR3 protein: CASSLQGGGGETQYF
CDR3 DNA: TGCGCCAGCAGCCTCCAGGGGGGAGGAGGGGAGACCCAGTACTTC

D gene: TRBD2
clone size: -
J gene: TRBJ2-1
V gene: TRBV18
CDR3 protein: CASSPTGWAGRGLAVWNEQFF
CDR3 DNA: TGTGCCAGCTCACCTACCGGATGGGCAGGGAGGGGACTAGCGGTGTGGAATGAGCAGTTCTTC

D gene: -
clone size: -
J gene: TRBJ1-4
V gene: TRBV14
CDR3 protein: CASSQVPPEKLFF
CDR3 DNA: TGTGCCAGCAGCCAAGTGCCCCCAGAAAAACTGTTTTTT

D gene: -
clone size: -
J gene: TRBJ1-5
V gene: TRBV14
CDR3 protein: CASSRSINQPQHF
CDR3 DNA: TGTGCCAGCAGCCGGAGCATCAATCAGCCCCAGCATTTT

D gene: TRBD1
clone size: many
J gene: TRBJ1-5
V gene: TRBV19
CDR3 protein: CASTHRGSQPQHF
CDR3 DNA: TGTGCCAGCACCCACAGGGGAAGTCAGCCCCAGCATTTT

D gene: -
clone size: -
J gene: TRBJ1-2
V gene: TRBV5-4
CDR3 protein: CASSLPGNYGYTF
CDR3 DNA: TGTGCCAGCAGCTTGCCCGGGAACTATGGCTACACCTTC

D gene: TRBD2
clone size: once
J gene: TRBJ2-7
V gene: TRBV28
CDR3 protein: CASSFREGGEQYF
CDR3 DNA: TGTGCCAGCAGTTTCCGGGAGGGGGGGGAGCAGTACTTC

D gene: -
clone size: -
J gene: TRBJ1-5
V gene: TRBV28
CDR3 protein: CASSSSVSQPQHF
CDR3 DNA: TGTGCCAGCAGTTCCTCGGTTTCTCAGCCCCAGCATTTT

D gene: TRBD1
clone size: -
J gene: TRBJ1-1
V gene: TRBV13
CDR3 protein: CASSHGTGGNTEAFF
CDR3 DNA: TGTGCCAGCAGTCACGGGACAGGGGGGAACACTGAAGCTTTCTTT

D gene: -
clone size: few
J gene: TRBJ1-2
V gene: TRBV28
CDR3 protein: CASSRSGGYTF
CDR3 DNA: TGTGCCAGCAGTCGCAGCGGTGGCTACACCTTC

D gene: -
clone size: -
J gene: TRBJ2-3
V gene: TRBV4-1
CDR3 protein: CASALGVAGTDTQYF
CDR3 DNA: TGCGCCAGCGCCTTAGGGGTTGCGGGCACAGATACGCAGTATTTT

D gene: -
clone size: -
J gene: TRBJ2-5
V gene: TRBV4-3
CDR3 protein: CASSQDGRRGAETQYF
CDR3 DNA: TGCGCCAGCAGCCAAGACGGGAGACGTGGGGCTGAGACCCAGTACTTC

D gene: -
clone size: once
J gene: TRBJ2-7
V gene: TRBV21-1
CDR3 protein: CASSKGGRAYEQYF
CDR3 DNA: TGTGCCAGCAGCAAAGGAGGAAGGGCCTACGAGCAGTACTTC

D gene: -
clone size: -
J gene: TRBJ2-2
V gene: TRBV18
CDR3 protein: CASSPRQPRDGELFF
CDR3 DNA: TGTGCCAGCTCACCAAGGCAGCCCCGAGACGGGGAGCTGTTTTTT

D gene: -
clone size: -
J gene: TRBJ2-7
V gene: TRBV19
CDR3 protein: CASSPPLRSYEQYF
CDR3 DNA: TGTGCCAGTAGTCCCCCCCTCCGCTCCTACGAGCAGTACTTC

D gene: -
clone size: -
J gene: TRBJ2-7
V gene: TRBV7-9
CDR3 protein: CASSPAYEQYF
CDR3 DNA: TGTGCCAGCAGCCCCGCCTACGAGCAGTACTTC

D gene: -
clone size: -
J gene: TRBJ2-1
V gene: TRBV10-3
CDR3 protein: CATVDTPYPYNEQFF
CDR3 DNA: TGTGCCACCGTTGACACCCCGTATCCCTACAATGAGCAGTTCTTC

D gene: TRBD1
clone size: -
J gene: TRBJ1-2
V gene: TRBV28
CDR3 protein: CASSLSTGGRDGYTF
CDR3 DNA: TGTGCCAGCAGTTTATCGACAGGGGGCAGGGATGGCTACACCTTC

D gene: -
clone size: -
J gene: TRBJ2-2
V gene: TRBV11-3
CDR3 protein: CASSHRGTAGELFF
CDR3 DNA: TGTGCCAGCAGCCATAGGGGTACAGCCGGGGAGCTGTTTTTT

D gene: -
clone size: once
J gene: TRBJ2-4
V gene: TRBV6-8
CDR3 protein: CASSYRRTDKNIQYF
CDR3 DNA: TGTGCCAGCAGTTACCGTAGGACCGATAAAAACATTCAGTACTTC

D gene: TRBD1
clone size: -
J gene: TRBJ1-4
V gene: TRBV28
CDR3 protein: CASSFREGAEKLFF
CDR3 DNA: TGTGCCAGCAGTTTTCGAGAGGGGGCTGAAAAACTGTTTTTT

D gene: TRBD1
clone size: -
J gene: TRBJ2-7
V gene: TRBV7-9
CDR3 protein: CASSETGWGEQYF
CDR3 DNA: TGTGCCAGCAGCGAGACAGGGTGGGGGGAGCAGTACTTC

D gene: -
clone size: -
J gene: TRBJ2-6
V gene: TRBV2
CDR3 protein: CASRGTSGANVLTF
CDR3 DNA: TGTGCCAGCAGGGGGACCTCTGGGGCCAACGTCCTGACTTTC

D gene: -
clone size: -
J gene: TRBJ2-3
V gene: TRBV11-3
CDR3 protein: CASSLETSTDTQYF
CDR3 DNA: TGTGCCAGCAGCTTAGAAACTAGCACAGATACGCAGTATTTT

D gene: TRBD1
clone size: -
J gene: TRBJ2-5
V gene: TRBV29-1
CDR3 protein: CSVEGQGYAETQYF
CDR3 DNA: TGCAGCGTTGAAGGACAGGGGTACGCGGAGACCCAGTACTTC

D gene: TRBD2
clone size: -
J gene: TRBJ2-7
V gene: TRBV7-8
CDR3 protein: CASSSRGPSGYEQYF
CDR3 DNA: TGTGCCAGCAGCTCTAGAGGCCCTAGCGGCTACGAGCAGTACTTC

D gene: TRBD1
clone size: -
J gene: TRBJ2-7
V gene: TRBV29-1
CDR3 protein: CSVQGAAVYEQYF
CDR3 DNA: TGCAGCGTACAGGGGGCGGCGGTCTACGAGCAGTACTTC

D gene: TRBD1
clone size: many
J gene: TRBJ2-7
V gene: TRBV28
CDR3 protein: CASSFGTGGFEQYF
CDR3 DNA: TGTGCCAGCAGTTTTGGGACAGGGGGCTTCGAGCAGTACTTC

D gene: -
clone size: -
J gene: TRBJ2-7
V gene: TRBV21-1
CDR3 protein: CASSKVGASGRALVYEQYF
CDR3 DNA: TGTGCCAGCAGCAAAGTCGGGGCTAGCGGGAGGGCCTTAGTATACGAGCAGTACTTC

D gene: -
clone size: few
J gene: TRBJ2-5
V gene: TRBV2
CDR3 protein: CASSRGQGETQYF
CDR3 DNA: TGTGCCAGCAGTCGGGGGCAGGGAGAGACCCAGTACTTC

D gene: -
clone size: -
J gene: TRBJ2-7
V gene: TRBV10-3
CDR3 protein: CAISAEQYF
CDR3 DNA: TGTGCCATCAGTGCCGAGCAGTACTTC

D gene: TRBD2
clone size: -
J gene: TRBJ2-1
V gene: TRBV5-1
CDR3 protein: CASSLGGFRLAGVEQFF
CDR3 DNA: TGCGCCAGCAGCTTAGGAGGCTTTAGGCTAGCGGGGGTGGAGCAGTTCTTC

D gene: TRBD2
clone size: once
J gene: TRBJ2-7
V gene: TRBV6-1
CDR3 protein: CASSENRLAGAMREQYF
CDR3 DNA: TGTGCCAGCAGTGAAAATCGACTAGCGGGAGCAATGCGCGAGCAGTACTTC

D gene: TRBD2
clone size: few
J gene: TRBJ2-1
V gene: TRBV2
CDR3 protein: CASSAGLAGGTIYNEQFF
CDR3 DNA: TGTGCCAGCAGTGCGGGACTAGCGGGAGGGACCATCTACAATGAGCAGTTCTTC

D gene: TRBD2
clone size: -
J gene: TRBJ2-7
V gene: TRBV6-6
CDR3 protein: CASSRSGRPYEQYF
CDR3 DNA: TGTGCCAGCAGTCGTAGCGGGAGGCCCTACGAGCAGTACTTC

D gene: -
clone size: -
J gene: TRBJ1-1
V gene: TRBV19
CDR3 protein: CASSAAQPDEAFF
CDR3 DNA: TGTGCCAGTAGTGCAGCCCAACCAGATGAAGCTTTCTTT

D gene: -
clone size: -
J gene: TRBJ1-1
V gene: TRBV5-6
CDR3 protein: CASGPFGLSHTEAFF
CDR3 DNA: TGTGCCAGCGGTCCATTCGGGCTATCTCACACTGAAGCTTTCTTT

D gene: TRBD1
clone size: once
J gene: TRBJ2-3
V gene: TRBV11-2
CDR3 protein: CASSGQGPTGTQYF
CDR3 DNA: TGTGCCAGCAGCGGACAGGGGCCCACCGGCACGCAGTATTTT

D gene: -
clone size: -
J gene: TRBJ2-1
V gene: TRBV4-3
CDR3 protein: CASSQDPAWGQFF
CDR3 DNA: TGCGCCAGCAGCCAAGATCCAGCGTGGGGGCAGTTCTTC

D gene: -
clone size: few
J gene: TRBJ1-1
V gene: TRBV4-1
CDR3 protein: CASSPPEATEAFF
CDR3 DNA: TGCGCCAGCAGCCCGCCGGAGGCAACTGAAGCTTTCTTT

D gene: -
clone size: -
J gene: TRBJ2-1
V gene: TRBV4-3
CDR3 protein: CASSQDRSPYNEQFF
CDR3 DNA: TGCGCCAGCAGCCAGGATAGATCCCCCTACAATGAGCAGTTCTTC

D gene: -
clone size: -
J gene: TRBJ2-3
V gene: TRBV11-2
CDR3 protein: CATTQGRRTDTQYF
CDR3 DNA: TGTGCCACCACGCAGGGGAGGCGAACAGATACGCAGTATTTT

D gene: TRBD1
clone size: -
J gene: TRBJ2-1
V gene: TRBV6-6
CDR3 protein: CASRHQGASVYNEQFF
CDR3 DNA: TGTGCCAGCAGACATCAGGGGGCATCGGTCTACAATGAGCAGTTCTTC

D gene: -
clone size: -
J gene: TRBJ2-1
V gene: TRBV9
CDR3 protein: CASKTGSTPSLSYEQFF
CDR3 DNA: TGTGCCAGCAAGACGGGTTCCACTCCTTCCTTATCATATGAGCAGTTCTTC

D gene: -
clone size: -
J gene: TRBJ1-5
V gene: TRBV21-1
CDR3 protein: CASSKGKFRGQSQPQHF
CDR3 DNA: TGTGCCAGCAGCAAAGGGAAATTTAGAGGACAGAGTCAGCCCCAGCATTTT

D gene: TRBD1
clone size: once
J gene: TRBJ2-5
V gene: TRBV2
CDR3 protein: CASSWGQGATETQYF
CDR3 DNA: TGTGCCAGCAGTTGGGGACAGGGGGCCACAGAGACCCAGTACTTC

D gene: TRBD2
clone size: -
J gene: TRBJ2-3
V gene: TRBV4-2
CDR3 protein: CASSQETSGTSTDTQYF
CDR3 DNA: TGTGCCAGCAGCCAAGAGACTAGCGGGACTAGCACAGATACGCAGTATTTT

D gene: TRBD2
clone size: -
J gene: TRBJ2-7
V gene: TRBV27
CDR3 protein: CASSWTSGHEQYF
CDR3 DNA: TGTGCCAGCAGTTGGACTAGCGGGCACGAGCAGTACTTC

D gene: -
clone size: -
J gene: TRBJ2-2
V gene: TRBV28
CDR3 protein: CASSLRGRALEELFF
CDR3 DNA: TGTGCCAGCAGCTTGAGGGGGAGGGCCCTCGAGGAGCTGTTTTTT

D gene: -
clone size: few
J gene: TRBJ1-4
V gene: TRBV28
CDR3 protein: CASSSNREREKLFF
CDR3 DNA: TGTGCCAGCAGTTCAAACAGGGAGAGAGAAAAACTGTTTTTT

D gene: TRBD2
clone size: -
J gene: TRBJ2-1
V gene: TRBV11-1
CDR3 protein: CASSLEATTSERRQFF
CDR3 DNA: TGTGCCAGCAGCTTAGAGGCGACCACTAGCGAGCGCCGGCAGTTCTTC

D gene: -
clone size: few
J gene: TRBJ2-2
V gene: TRBV29-1
CDR3 protein: CSVLRSANTGELFF
CDR3 DNA: TGCAGCGTCCTGCGCAGCGCGAACACCGGGGAGCTGTTTTTT

D gene: -
clone size: -
J gene: TRBJ2-3
V gene: TRBV9
CDR3 protein: CASSVGTVLTDTQYF
CDR3 DNA: TGTGCCAGCAGCGTAGGGACTGTGCTCACAGATACGCAGTATTTT

D gene: TRBD2
clone size: many
J gene: TRBJ2-1
V gene: TRBV2
CDR3 protein: CAGGLAGENEQFF
CDR3 DNA: TGTGCCGGAGGACTAGCGGGAGAGAATGAGCAGTTCTTC

D gene: -
clone size: -
J gene: TRBJ2-2
V gene: TRBV7-6
CDR3 protein: CASSLARPSNTGELFF
CDR3 DNA: TGTGCCAGCAGCTTAGCGCGGCCCTCAAACACCGGGGAGCTGTTTTTT

D gene: -
clone size: -
J gene: TRBJ2-7
V gene: TRBV15
CDR3 protein: CATSRDLVSGEQYF
CDR3 DNA: TGTGCCACCAGCAGAGACCTAGTGAGTGGCGAGCAGTACTTC

D gene: -
clone size: once
J gene: TRBJ1-1
V gene: TRBV30
CDR3 protein: CAWSLRYEAFF
CDR3 DNA: TGTGCCTGGAGTCTGCGATATGAAGCTTTCTTT

D gene: TRBD2
clone size: few
J gene: TRBJ2-1
V gene: TRBV6-5
CDR3 protein: CASGASGVNEQFF
CDR3 DNA: TGTGCCAGCGGGGCTAGCGGGGTGAATGAGCAGTTCTTC

D gene: -
clone size: -
J gene: TRBJ2-7
V gene: TRBV10-3
CDR3 protein: CAISEYSYEQYF
CDR3 DNA: TGTGCCATCAGTGAGTACTCCTACGAGCAGTACTTC

D gene: -
clone size: -
J gene: TRBJ2-7
V gene: TRBV7-2
CDR3 protein: CASSLATGQQGYEQYF
CDR3 DNA: TGTGCCAGCAGCTTAGCCACAGGCCAACAAGGGTACGAGCAGTACTTC